The T cell receptor (beta chain) under discussion was sequenced for a study of cytomegalovirus exposure and HLA in healthy donors (dated by TCRdb to about 2017). For the study in its entirety: In an earlier analysis of under 750 of the donors, 276 Gb of sequence data and 117 million unique TCR beta sequences from about 190 million T cells were reported. Approximately 300 gigabases of sequencing data and approximately 92 million unique TCR sequences made up an early release that covered over 550 HLA-typed donors. Of the roughly 400 genotyped donors, about 80% fell in the genetic ancestry cluster associated with self-reported Caucasian donors. The study aimed to test whether signatures of past pathogen exposure could be identified by cataloging public T cell receptors. Using immunosequencing, the study profiled T cell repertoires from some 670 subjects and related those repertoires to cytomegalovirus serostatus. Along with the roughly 670-subject first cohort, a separate validation cohort of over a hundred different subjects was used. To predict cytomegalovirus infection status, the study brought together high-throughput TCR immunosequencing, statistical association of individual TCRs with disease status, and machine learning. A later analysis re-examined previously published TCR beta repertoires from over 500 donors and added high-resolution HLA genotyping to investigate patterns of TCR occurrence. Rather than using new phenotypic data, the later analysis identified candidate immune exposures from TCR beta sequences and from how often those sequences occurred across donors. An earlier analysis of 587 of the donors applied high-throughput TCR beta sequencing to assess whether each TCR beta V gene segment acted as functional or pseudogenic. Donor age, sex, ethnicity and CMV serostatus were compiled together with the repertoire data. A later genetic analysis took genome-wide SNP genotypes for about 55% of the 666 donors and used that subset as a discovery cohort. Every repertoire in the discovery cohort had been generated on one and the same sequencing platform. HLA typing included class I and class II loci at four-digit resolution. The number of donors typed differed by locus, with 629-630 for A, B, C, DRB1 and DQB1, around 500 for DQA1, approximately 580 for DPA1, and around 450 for DPB1. Four to six DR-DQ haplotypes were handled as single units for association and clustering, since linkage in the cohort was strong. Among some 410 genotyped donors of the cohort, an average of approximately 230,000 unique TCR beta nucleotide sequences were sequenced per donor, 15% to 20% of them non-productive. Study-level results and caveats: In an earlier analysis of 587 of the donors, most TCR beta V segments appeared in productive rearrangements about 90% or about 30% of the time, broadly matching IMGT annotations. A group of highly shared sequence variants was considered likely to be a technical artifact of the sequencing pipeline. According to a later genetic analysis, donors in an Asian-associated ancestry cluster had fewer N-insertions in productive TCRs than the roughly 700-donor mean. Sequencing depth was assumed to be roughly uniform across donors in the presence/absence analyses, though that assumption may not hold. Several of the top co-occurrence clusters appeared to be linked to parvovirus B19, influenza, CMV and Epstein-Barr virus, according to a later analysis. Most CMV-associated TCR beta chains appeared to be HLA-restricted in a later analysis, and the HLA associations seemed to be driven largely by CMV exposure. In a later analysis, TCR association rates were found to vary across HLA loci, with the most associated TCRs seen for DRB1 alleles and the fewest for HLA-C alleles. According to the authors, the approach could potentially be generalized to other disease states and immunological phenotypes. The classifier was reported to diagnose cytomegalovirus status with high specificity and sensitivity in both the original and validation cohorts. Because HLA typing was unavailable for some donors at each locus, only the typed subset was used in association tests. Compared with equally common non-associated chains, HLA-associated TCR beta chains in a later analysis were more clonally expanded and had lower generation probabilities. In a later genetic analysis, a missense DCLRE1C variant was associated with V-gene and J-gene trimming of TCR beta chains, and the association was replicated in an independent cohort. Assigning TCR associations to individual alleles was difficult when HLA alleles, especially DR and DQ, strongly co-occurred. A total of about 150 TCR beta chains were listed by the study as associated with cytomegalovirus. In this cohort, only TCR beta chains were sequenced, and detectable features were limited by the absence of alpha or paired-chain data. In vitro tests confirmed that a few of the cytomegalovirus-associated TCR beta chains recognize cytomegalovirus antigens. For the cohort, immune exposure information was limited to CMV serostatus. A further reported finding was that TCR beta sequences accurately predicted the HLA-A and HLA-B alleles for most subjects in the first cohort. Correlated functional status among segregating V segments might be attributable to linkage disequilibrium, but an unknown experimental factor could not be ruled out. A later analysis associated about 16,000 TCR beta sequences with specific HLA alleles at a false discovery rate of 0.05. While some public TCRs were present in many individuals, most TCR sequences turned up only very rarely across donors. Over 15 rarely observed V segments, including chromosome 9 orphons, were excluded from the earlier analysis of a few hundred of the donors because counts were too low.

In total, 500 to 700 healthy bone marrow donors made up the cohort. At the time of sampling, every cohort member was nominally healthy, though immune exposures that went unrecorded were likely present. The donor tested CMV seronegative, placing the donor among the approximately 360 seronegative members of the cohort. Every donor gave a peripheral blood sample, and the peripheral blood mononuclear cells from that sample were used for TCR beta sequencing. The Qiagen DNeasy Blood Extraction Kit was used to extract genomic DNA from the blood cell samples. With regard to this clone: The clone's antigen remains unknown. Base-call qualities are not available, and no considerably larger clone is one nucleotide away.

Libraries were constructed by the immunoSEQ multiplex PCR assay. For the multiplex PCR, a mixture combining 60 forward primers for TCR Vbeta segments and 13 reverse primers for TCR Jbeta segments was used. A multiplex PCR assay on genomic DNA amplified the CDR3 region of rearranged TCR beta genes. Amplified TCR beta libraries were sequenced as 87-base-pair reads on the Illumina HiSeq System. From the authors' description of their analysis: A later analysis tallied approximately 87 million unique TCR beta chains across the 666 repertoires, and roughly 11 million of those chains were shared by two or more donors. A nearest-neighbor algorithm error-corrected the raw reads and collapsed the reads into unique sequences, merging closely related sequences to remove PCR and sequencing errors. V, D and J gene segments were assigned by aligning CDR3 sequences to IMGT reference sequences. For a sequence to be retained, a match of at least six nucleotides to both a V gene segment and a J gene segment was required. A rearrangement counted as productive if the CDR3 had no stop codons and remained in frame with V and J, and every other rearrangement counted as non-productive. Following IMGT convention, CDR3 was defined as the stretch from the second conserved V-encoded cysteine up to the conserved J-encoded phenylalanine. Sequences without an unambiguous match to a single V gene segment were excluded from the earlier analysis of about 630 of the donors. An earlier analysis of several hundred of the donors called V segments functional above 56.7% productive rearrangements and segregating when the between-donor standard deviation exceeded 5%. A statistical classification framework was developed to diagnose cytomegalovirus status using the catalog of TCR beta chain sequences. V and J gene assignment, in a later analysis, came from comparing TCR nucleotide sequences with IMGT/GENE-DB human TR gene sequences. In a later analysis, CDR3 sequences and most-parsimonious VDJ recombination scenarios were assigned using the TCRdist pipeline. In a later analysis, each TCR beta chain was defined by its CDR3 amino acid sequence together with its V-gene family, and reads without a unique V-gene family were excluded. In a later analysis, 550 to 650 highly shared, low-generation-probability nucleotide sequences were removed to address suspected cross-contamination and a sequencing artifact. In a later analysis, a clonal expansion index was calculated for each public chain from normalized within-repertoire ranks of inferred template counts. In a later analysis, generation probabilities were computed with a VDJ recombination model fitted to out-of-frame rearrangements, and the resulting probabilities were checked against IGoR. Hypergeometric tests were used in a later analysis to score TCR-TCR, TCR-HLA and TCR-CMV co-occurrence, with a repertoire-size bias correction applied to the TCR pairs. In a later analysis, false discovery rates were estimated by permuting HLA or CMV assignments 20 times. A later analysis grouped co-occurring TCRs with DBSCAN, adding TCRdist sequence similarity when clustering within HLA-allele-positive subsets. Repertoires with fewer than 30,000 or more than 120,000 public chains were left out of co-occurrence clustering, as were five repertoires with anomalous nucleotide sharing. Sourced from immuneACCESS, this table was stored by TCRdb with only in-frame sequences that have V and J called. A share of the clones is absent; for the studies checked, an unresolved V gene accounts for under half, and the remainder has no known explanation. V and J calls and clone size come straight from that table; D and trimming were deduced from the DNA. This sample is represented by fewer than 150,000 clones; 70% to 85% of them were singletons. The top ten constitute about 2.7% of the sample.

This receptor was obtained from a woman between 18 and 30 years old in good health and CMV-seronegative. Material for sequencing was PBMCs.

The DNA reads as follows: TGTGCCAGCAGCTTCAGGGCTAACACTGAAGCTTTCTTT. The encoded protein is CASSFRANTEAFF. The chain uses TRBV7-9 and TRBJ1-1; a tentative D match to TRBD1 spans 5 bases. Per the germline V gene (reference sequence), SEHNR is the CDR1 and FQNEAQ is the CDR2. The CDR3, cysteine through phenylalanine, is 13 amino acids long. The read is trimmed to its CDR3 DNA, 39 bases read in frame from base 1. V and J lose 3 bases and 2 bases, and a span of 7 bases separates them. The full variable domain, with segments outside the CDR3 supplied by the reference TRBV7-9 and TRBJ1-1 proteins, appears as DTGVSQNPRHKITKRGQNVTFRCDPISEHNRLYWYRQTLGQGPEFLTYFQNEAQLEKSRLLSDRFSAERPKGSFSTLEIQRTEQGDSAMYLCASSFRANTEAFFGQGTRLTVV.